This TCR beta chain was identified in a study of blood T cell repertoires in COVID-19. Across the whole study: Samples representing acute and convalescent COVID-19 were sourced from the United States, Italy and Spain. From T cells, B-cell-depleted T cells, or PBMCs came the material, which was cDNA or gDNA.

The CDR3 covers 11 residues. V lost 1 base and J lost 8, with 6 bases in between. In germline, CDR1 is SGHDN, CDR2 FVKESK. Original methodology: Estimates of nucleated cell counts were drawn from the amplification of reference gene primers. Profiling relied on immunoSEQ multiplex PCR, and the TCRdb table lists in-frame clones only, not all of them. The DNA gave D and trimming, while V, J and clone size come from that table. The sample shows more than 85,000 clones, about three quarters of them seen only once. The sequenced sample consisted of peripheral blood. The rearrangement joins TRBV14 to TRBJ2-7; maybe TRBD1 (5 bases). This TCR derives from a human donor in a cohort sampled during active or convalescent COVID-19. CDR3 loop: CASSQGQQQYF. The CDR3 DNA reads TGTGCCAGCAGCCAAGGACAGCAGCAGTACTTC. The full variable domain, in which reference TRBV14 and TRBJ2-7 provide the parts outside the CDR3, is EAGVTQFPSHSVIEKGQTVTLRCDPISGHDNLYWYRRVMGKEIKFLLHFVKESKQDESGMPNNRFLAERTGGTYSTLKVQPAELEDSGVYFCASSQGQQQYFGPGTRLTVT.